The T cell receptor (beta chain) under discussion was sequenced for a study of cytomegalovirus exposure and HLA in healthy donors. Notes on the study in general: Three CMV-associated chains were confirmed in vitro to be specific for CMV antigens.

On this clone: Its antigen is not identified.

Germline-derived CDR1 and CDR2 are MDHEN and SYDVKM. J gave up 7 bases and V 10 bases, and 12 bases lay outside the gene matches. This CDR3 comprises 14 residues. 13 Jbeta primers and 60 Vbeta primers were used for the PCR. TCRdb keeps only in-frame clones here, not all; method: immunoSEQ multiplex PCR. Counted here are approximately 73,000 clones, about 60% occurring once; the ten biggest clones make up over 5.5%. The V call is TRBV28, the J call TRBJ2-1; the match to TRBD2 covers 8 bases. The sequenced sample was PBMCs. The origin of this receptor is a man younger than 45 in good health and CMV-seropositive. CDR3 in DNA: TGTGCCATAGGCTGGTCAAGCGGGGGAAATGAGCAGTTCTTC. Translation: CAIGWSSGGNEQFF.